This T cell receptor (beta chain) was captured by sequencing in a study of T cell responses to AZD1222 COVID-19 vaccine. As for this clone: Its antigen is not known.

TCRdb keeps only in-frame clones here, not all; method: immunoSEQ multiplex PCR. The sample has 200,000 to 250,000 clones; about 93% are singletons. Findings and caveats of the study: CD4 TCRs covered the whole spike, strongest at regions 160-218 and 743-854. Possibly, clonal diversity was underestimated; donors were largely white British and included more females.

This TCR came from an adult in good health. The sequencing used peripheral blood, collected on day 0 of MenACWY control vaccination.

For the CDR3, the DNA is TGTGCCAGCAGCCCCCTCCGGACAGGGGACACCGGGGAGCTGTTTTTT. Translated, it gives CASSPLRTGDTGELFF. J is TRBJ2-2 and V is TRBV7-2, with 9 bases matching TRBD1. Trimming cost V 5 bases and J 3 bases; bases outside gene matches: 7. The CDR3 has 16 residues. CDR1 and CDR2 (germline): SGHTA, FQGNSA.